What follows describes a single T cell receptor beta chain. Germline CDR1 and CDR2: SGHDT and YYEEEE. V trimming: 0 bases; J trimming: 2 bases; junction bases outside the gene matches: 7. This CDR3 comprises 16 residues. TEMRA cells were FACS-enriched, unlike CD8+ and CD4+ T cells, which were negatively isolated. A quantity of roughly 0.5 to 1 ug RNA underwent reverse transcription using random hexamers. Amplification of TCR beta CDR3 spanned 54 Vbeta and 13 Jbeta via immunoSEQ multiplex PCR. TCRdb analysed the immunoSEQ multiplex PCR reads with MiXCR anew, one entry per CDR3 protein. The table shows around 200,000 distinct CDR3 sequences, with roughly 94% occurring only once. This entry belongs to a study of CD8 T cells in Susac syndrome. The wider study: Patients with Susac syndrome had blood drawn and were at that point therapy-naive, on corticosteroids, or on intravenous immunoglobulin alone.

The sequence was obtained from a human donor with Susac syndrome. V and J are TRBV5-6 and TRBJ2-7; 8 bases line up with TRBD2. The sequenced material came from CD8+ T cells from PBMCs. The CDR3 protein is CASSLAVAGTTYEQYF. CDR3 in DNA: TGTGCCAGCAGCTTGGCCGTAGCGGGGACAACCTACGAGCAGTACTTC.